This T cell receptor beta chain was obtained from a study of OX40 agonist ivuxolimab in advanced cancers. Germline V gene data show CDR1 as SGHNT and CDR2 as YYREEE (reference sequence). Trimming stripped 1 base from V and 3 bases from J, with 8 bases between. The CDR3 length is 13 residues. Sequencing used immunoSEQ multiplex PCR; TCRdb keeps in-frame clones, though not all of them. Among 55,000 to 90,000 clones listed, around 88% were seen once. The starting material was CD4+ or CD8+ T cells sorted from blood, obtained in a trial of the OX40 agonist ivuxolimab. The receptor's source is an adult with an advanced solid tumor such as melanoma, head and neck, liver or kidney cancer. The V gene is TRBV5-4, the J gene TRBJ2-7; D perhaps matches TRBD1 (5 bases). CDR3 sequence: CASSLRQGYEQYF. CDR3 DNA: TGTGCCAGCAGCTTGAGGCAGGGCTACGAGCAGTACTTC.